This is a list of T cell receptor beta chains from one sample in a study of blood T cell repertoires in COVID-19. The method was immunoSEQ multiplex PCR; TCRdb's version includes in-frame clones alone and lacks a portion of them. The repertoire has 200,000 to 250,000 clones, 88% of them found once; the top ten carry around 2.9%. The sequencing input was peripheral blood. The origin of the receptors is a woman aged 60-75 years with acute or convalescent COVID-19. Both conserved end residues are part of each CDR3. Each record gives: J gene, D gene, clone size, V gene, CDR3 protein, CDR3 DNA. The D gene is left open where the match is weak. For some rows the clone size is stated as once, few or many, or as a class when expanded; others skip it.

>TRBJ2-7|NA|once|TRBV19
CASSIGGREDYEQYF
TGTGCCAGTAGTATAGGGGGCAGGGAAGACTACGAGCAGTACTTC
>TRBJ2-1|NA|few|TRBV10-3
CAISDTGNEQFF
TGTGCCATCAGTGATACAGGGAATGAGCAGTTCTTC
>TRBJ2-7|TRBD1|NA|TRBV14
CASTGTGEREQYF
TGTGCCAGCACAGGGACAGGGGAAAGAGAGCAGTACTTC
>TRBJ2-7|NA|NA|TRBV21-1
CASPENWAYEQYF
TGTGCCAGCCCGGAGAACTGGGCCTACGAGCAGTACTTC
>TRBJ1-1|NA|NA|TRBV7-8
CASSLITMATEAFF
TGTGCCAGCAGCTTAATAACCATGGCCACTGAAGCTTTCTTT
>TRBJ1-5|TRBD1|NA|TRBV10-2
CASRPGTGFNQPQHF
TGCGCCAGCAGACCCGGGACAGGGTTTAATCAGCCCCAGCATTTT
>TRBJ2-2|TRBD1|NA|TRBV7-9
CASSFRGRVTGELFF
TGTGCCAGCAGCTTCAGGGGGCGCGTCACCGGGGAGCTGTTTTTT
>TRBJ1-1|NA|NA|TRBV6-5
CASSYSGGVDTEAFF
TGTGCCAGCAGTTACTCGGGAGGGGTCGACACTGAAGCTTTCTTT
>TRBJ2-5|TRBD2|NA|TRBV11-3
CASSPGGSALDETQYF
TGTGCCAGCAGCCCGGGGGGATCAGCCCTCGATGAGACCCAGTACTTC
>TRBJ1-2|TRBD1|NA|TRBV19
CASSRNGQDPYGYTF
TGTGCCAGTAGTAGGAACGGACAGGACCCCTATGGCTACACCTTC
>TRBJ2-2|NA|NA|TRBV4-1
CASSPRDYTGELFF
TGCGCCAGCAGCCCCCGGGACTACACCGGGGAGCTGTTTTTT
>TRBJ1-3|TRBD1|NA|TRBV5-4
CASSLDRGPGNTIYF
TGTGCCAGCAGCTTGGACAGGGGTCCTGGAAACACCATATATTTT
>TRBJ1-2|NA|NA|TRBV15
CAASREGYGYTF
TGTGCCGCATCCAGGGAGGGCTATGGCTACACCTTC
>TRBJ1-6|NA|NA|TRBV9
CASSAGGVRSRSPLHF
TGTGCCAGCAGCGCCGGCGGGGTCCGATCCCGATCACCCCTCCACTTT
>TRBJ1-2|TRBD1|NA|TRBV5-1
CASSPWGQGAQDYGYTF
TGCGCCAGCAGCCCTTGGGGGCAGGGGGCACAGGACTATGGCTACACCTTC
>TRBJ1-6|TRBD1|NA|TRBV5-4
CASSPGTGEYSPLHF
TGTGCCAGCAGCCCTGGGACAGGGGAATATTCACCCCTCCACTTT
>TRBJ1-1|NA|NA|TRBV5-1
CASKEGGTGRAFF
TGCGCCAGCAAGGAGGGGGGGACGGGACGGGCTTTCTTT
>TRBJ1-1|TRBD1|NA|TRBV12-5
CASGLVLDRGPREAFF
TGTGCTAGTGGTTTGGTACTCGACAGGGGGCCGAGAGAAGCTTTCTTT